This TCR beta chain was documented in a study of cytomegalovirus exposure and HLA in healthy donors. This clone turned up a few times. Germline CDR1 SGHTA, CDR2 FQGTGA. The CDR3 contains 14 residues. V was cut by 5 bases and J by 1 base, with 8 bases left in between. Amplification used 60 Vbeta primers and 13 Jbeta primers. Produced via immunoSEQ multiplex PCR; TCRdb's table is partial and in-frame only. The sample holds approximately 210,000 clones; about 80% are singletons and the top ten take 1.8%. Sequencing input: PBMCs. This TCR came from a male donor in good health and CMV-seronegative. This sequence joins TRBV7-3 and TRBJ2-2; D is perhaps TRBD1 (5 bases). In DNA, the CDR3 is TGTGCCAGCAGCAGCGACAGGAACACCGGGGAGCTGTTTTTT. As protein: CASSSDRNTGELFF. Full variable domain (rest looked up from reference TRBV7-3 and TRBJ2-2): GAGVSQTPSNKVTEKGKYVELRCDPISGHTALYWYRQSLGQGPEFLIYFQGTGAADDSGLPNDRFFAVRPEGSVSTLKIQRTERGDSAVYLCASSSDRNTGELFFGEGSRLTVL.